This TCR beta chain was recovered during a study of cytomegalovirus exposure and HLA in healthy donors. The CDR3 covers 18 residues. CDR1 and CDR2 from the germline V gene are LNHDA and SQIVND (reference sequence). The V and J ends lost 1 base and 3 bases, in that order; junction bases with no gene match: 15. 60 Vbeta and 13 Jbeta primers were used in PCR. Data came from immunoSEQ multiplex PCR; TCRdb stores just in-frame clones and leaves some out. The sample shows about 140,000 clones, approximately 73% of them seen only once. Study-level findings and limits: Earlier analysis looked at TCR beta V segments, and most were productive about 87% or about 30% of the time. Generally TCR sequences proved uncommon, though certain public TCRs appeared in numerous donors. The classifier reportedly diagnosed cytomegalovirus status with high sensitivity and specificity. Analysis was carried out at a later point, and it linked a missense DCLRE1C variant to TCR beta V- and J-gene trimming.

To note about this clone: Its cognate antigen is unknown.

Specimen: PBMCs. The sequence was obtained from a man younger than 45 in good health and CMV-seropositive. The chain links TRBV19 to TRBJ2-7; 7 bases match TRBD2. This CDR3 is CASSIGLAGVGKFYEQYF. In DNA form, the CDR3 reads TGTGCCAGTAGTATAGGTTTGGCGGGGGTGGGAAAATTCTACGAGCAGTACTTC.